This TCR beta chain came from a study of blood T cells in healthy people across ages. Across the study: Roughly one uniquely barcoded beta molecule per two T cells was captured.

This clonotype was detected a few times. Antigen: not known. Each sample gave at least 6 million isolated PBMCs. CDR3 size: 14 residues. Trimming removed 3 bases from V and 4 bases from J, with 13 bases in between. The germline CDR1 and CDR2 sequences are SGDLS and YYNGEE. Study-level findings and limits: Because sorting was not performed, PBMCs prevented conclusive naive versus antigen-experienced comparison.

Sample-barcoded 5' priming and a J-beta primer mix drove a second PCR of roughly 6 to 12 cycles. One entry per CDR3 protein results from TCRdb running MiXCR on the 5' RACE reads. The table lists about 1.5 million distinct CDR3 sequences, roughly 43% of them singletons. This receptor was obtained from a woman aged 18-29 years in good health. The chain combines TRBV9 with TRBJ1-2, with D perhaps TRBD1 (6 bases). Sequenced input: blood. In DNA form, the CDR3 reads TGTGCCAGCAGCGACCGACAGGAACTCTATGGCTACACCTTC. Translated: CASSDRQELYGYTF. Variable domain in full (rest from reference TRBV9 and TRBJ1-2): DSGVTQTPKHLITATGQRVTLRCSPRSGDLSVYWYQQSLDQGLQFLIQYYNGEERAKGNILERFSAQQFPDLHSELNLSSLELGDSALYFCASSDRQELYGYTFGSGTRLTVV.